These 9 T cell receptor beta chains share one sample of origin, sequenced in a study of blood T cell repertoires in COVID-19. TCRdb's copy holds only in-frame clones and misses some; the assay was immunoSEQ multiplex PCR. The sample contains approximately 90,000 clones, approximately 86% of which appear only once. Sequences were obtained from peripheral blood. The receptors derive from a woman at least 80 years old with acute or convalescent COVID-19.

This chain links TRBV19 with TRBJ1-5; D is ambiguous. Germline CDR1 reads LNHDA; CDR2 reads SQIVND (reference sequence). CDR3 length: 14 amino acids. V shed 5 bases and J shed 0 bases, with 8 bases lying between them. The CDR3 protein is CASSPPHSNQPQHF. In nucleotides, the CDR3 is TGTGCCAGTAGTCCCCCACATAGCAATCAGCCCCAGCATTTT.

V and J are TRBV11-2 and TRBJ1-6; D is undetermined. The CDR3 covers 15 residues. The germline V and J ends were trimmed by 5 bases and 9 bases, with 17 bases remaining between them. From germline, CDR1 is SGHAT and CDR2 FQNNGV. The CDR3 DNA is TGTGCCAGCAGCATAACGACGGGGTCGGGTTCACCCCTCCACTTT. It translates to CASSITTGSGSPLHF.

V is TRBV28 and J is TRBJ1-6; 7 bases fit TRBD1. The CDR3 extends over 13 amino acids. Germline V lookup: CDR1 MDHEN, CDR2 SYDVKM. V lost 6 bases and J lost 13; bases outside the gene matches: 9. The CDR3 sequence is CASSPGGLGPLHF. The CDR3 coding sequence is TGTGCCAGCAGCCCAGGGGGATTGGGGCCCCTCCACTTT.

The chain couples TRBV4-1 to TRBJ1-1; tentative D call: TRBD1 (6 bases). This CDR3 comprises 16 residues. Germline CDR1 is MGHRA and CDR2 is YSYEKL. Trimming removed 0 bases from V and 4 bases from J, with 15 bases in between. CDR3 bases: TGCGCCAGCAGCCAAGATCATTTCGACAGGATCACTGAAGCTTTCTTT. Translated, it gives CASSQDHFDRITEAFF.

The V call is TRBV4-1, the J call TRBJ2-5, with 7 bases that match TRBD1. Germline V gives CDR1 MGHRA, CDR2 YSYEKL. With V trimmed by 1 base and J by 5 bases, 7 bases remained unmatched. CDR3 length: 15 amino acids. The chain's CDR3 is CASSQVPTGLETQYF. The CDR3 nucleotides are TGCGCCAGCAGCCAAGTTCCGACAGGGTTGGAGACCCAGTACTTC.

The rearrangement links TRBV20-1 to TRBJ1-1; no definite D call. The CDR3 spans 16 residues. The germline V gene encodes CDR1 DFQATT and CDR2 SNEGSKA (reference sequence). V was shortened by 3 bases and J by 4 bases, with 21 bases between the two germline ends. As DNA, the CDR3 is TGCAGTGCTAGTGACGAATGGACCGGACGGGGCACTGAAGCTTTCTTT. This translates into CSASDEWTGRGTEAFF.

The chain recombines TRBV5-5 with TRBJ2-1; D not resolved. The V and J ends lost 1 base and 5 bases respectively, with 13 bases between them. The CDR3 has 15 amino acids. CDR1 and CDR2 (germline): SGHKS, YYEKEE (reference sequence). As DNA, the CDR3 is TGTGCCAGCAGCTTGTTCCTAGACCCCAACAATGAGCAGTTCTTC. Its protein is CASSLFLDPNNEQFF.

The chain recombines TRBV2 with TRBJ1-5; D uncertain. Per the germline V gene, CDR1 is SNHLY and CDR2 is FYNNEI. Trimming pared 6 bases from V and 0 bases from J, leaving 9 bases between. The CDR3 runs to 14 residues. This chain's CDR3 is CASSAVGSNQPQHF. The CDR3 DNA reads TGTGCCAGCAGCGCGGTTGGTAGCAATCAGCCCCAGCATTTT.

This chain joins TRBV10-3 and TRBJ2-3, with 12 bases lining up with TRBD2. Germline V CDR1 and CDR2: ENHRY, SYGVKD. The CDR3 runs to 15 residues. Trimming took 4 bases from V and 6 from J; bases not matched to a gene: 5. CDR3 bases: TGTGCCATCAGTGCCCTAGCGGGGGGGTTGGATACGCAGTATTTT. It specifies CAISALAGGLDTQYF.